These 11 T cell receptor beta chains were sequenced from one sample in a study of CXCR3-negative and CXCR3-positive naive CD8 T cells. The TRB cDNA libraries were prepared by 5' RACE with UMI labels. TCRdb reprocessed the 5' RACE reads, keeping one entry per CDR3 protein, no DNA. The sample includes tens of thousands of distinct CDR3 sequences. The sequenced material came from naive CXCR3- CD8+ T cells from blood. Documented subset: CD45RO-CCR7+CD27+CD95- naive CD8+ T cells lacking CXCR3 (TNR3-). The receptors originated from a human donor in good health. Some clones in this sample may be carry-over from other donors' samples.

This chain uses TRBV7-2 with TRBJ1-4; as DNA is missing, the TRBD1 call by TCRdb cannot be tested. CDR3 length equals 15 residues. CDR1 and CDR2 from the germline V gene are SGHTA and FQGNSA. The CDR3 loop reads CASSQPGPTNEKLFF.

The genes are TRBV29-1 and TRBJ2-7; TCRdb's D call of TRBD1 is untestable without DNA. The length of the CDR3 is 12 residues. Germline assignment: CDR1 SQVTM and CDR2 ANQGSEA. The CDR3 is CSVRDRDYEQYF.

The gene calls are TRBV4-3 and TRBJ1-1. Germline V gives CDR1 LGHNA, CDR2 YSLEER. This CDR3 comprises 15 residues. The CDR3 protein is CASSQDLGRGTEAFF.

The CDR3 spells CASSAGTGSYEQYF. This chain uses TRBV2 with TRBJ2-7; TCRdb selects TRBD1, and the lack of DNA leaves this call unchecked. In germline, CDR1 is SNHLY, CDR2 FYNNEI. This CDR3 has 14 residues.

The rearrangement links TRBV7-8 to TRBJ2-2. The CDR3 sequence is 12 residues long. Germline values: CDR1 SGHVS, CDR2 FQNEAQ. The CDR3 loop reads CASSLSPGELFF. Full variable domain (rest looked up from reference TRBV7-8 and TRBJ2-2): GAGVSQSPRYKVAKRGQDVALRCDPISGHVSLFWYQQALGQGPEFLTYFQNEAQLDKSGLPSDRFFAERPEGSVSTLKIQRTQQEDSAVYLCASSLSPGELFFGEGSRLTVL.

The chain combines TRBV11-2 with TRBJ2-2; TCRdb names TRBD1, which stays unverified in the absence of DNA. The CDR3 is 15 residues long. Germline values: CDR1 SGHAT, CDR2 FQNNGV. The CDR3 spells CASSTGQGRTGELFF.

This chain links TRBV11-3 with TRBJ2-1; TCRdb's D call of TRBD2 is untestable without DNA. CDR3 length equals 13 residues. Germline V gene sequence: CDR1 SGHNT, CDR2 YENEEA. CDR3 region: CASSFGAANEQFF.

CDR3 region: CASSQGADTSDDEQYF. V gene TRBV4-2 combines with J gene TRBJ2-7; TCRdb lists TRBD1, though no DNA is available to test this call. The CDR3 has 16 amino acids. Germline V gives CDR1 LGHNA, CDR2 YNFKEQ.

This chain uses TRBV7-9 with TRBJ2-3; TCRdb selects TRBD1, and the lack of DNA leaves this call unchecked. Germline assignment: CDR1 SEHNR and CDR2 FQNEAQ (reference sequence). This CDR3 contains 15 residues. The CDR3 loop is CASSSGQALTDTHYF. The full variable domain, its missing parts supplied by reference TRBV7-9 and TRBJ2-3, is DTGVSQNPRHKITKRGQNVTFRCDPISEHNRLYWYRQTLGQGPEFLTYFQNEAQLEKSRLLSDRFSAERPKGSFSTLEIQRTEQGDSAMYLCASSSGQALTDTHYFGPGTRLTVL.

The V call is TRBV6-5, the J call TRBJ2-1; TCRdb picks TRBD1, but there is no DNA to check that call. Germline CDR1 and CDR2: MNHEY and SVGAGI. The CDR3 is 16 residues long. The CDR3 protein is CASSYTYTGTGGEQFF.

The CDR3 loop is CASSSGNNEQFF. This rearrangement joins TRBV7-9 to TRBJ2-1. Germline values: CDR1 SEHNR, CDR2 FQNEAQ (reference sequence). The CDR3 is made up of 12 amino acids.